This T cell receptor (beta chain) was retrieved from a study of blood T cell repertoires in COVID-19. Study as a whole: Donors in the United States, Italy and Spain gave samples during acute or convalescent COVID-19.

TCRdb's table, derived via immunoSEQ multiplex PCR, lists solely in-frame clones and lacks some. The table has about 240,000 clones, about four fifths seen once. The sample taken for sequencing was peripheral blood. This clonotype was sampled from a woman between 18 and 30 years old with acute or convalescent COVID-19.

CDR3 in DNA: TGTGCCAGCAGCGTAGTTAGCGGGACTTTGAGCAATGAGCAGTTCTTC. It yields the protein CASSVVSGTLSNEQFF. The rearrangement links TRBV9 to TRBJ2-1; 8 positions agree with TRBD2. This CDR3 comprises 16 residues. Trimming took 0 bases from V and 6 from J; bases not matched to a gene: 8. Per germline, CDR1 SGDLS and CDR2 YYNGEE.